One sample yielded the 21 T cell receptor beta chains listed below, sequenced in a study of T cell changes during pregnancy in multiple sclerosis. Using immunoSEQ multiplex PCR, the repertoire was profiled, and TCRdb retains in-frame clones only, with some absent. The sample yields roughly 57,000 clones, roughly nine tenths seen once. Sequencing used peripheral blood, obtained in the first trimester of pregnancy. The source of these receptors is a female donor with multiple sclerosis, enrolled in a pregnancy study.

V gene TRBV4-3 combines with J gene TRBJ1-1; D perhaps matches TRBD1 (6 bases). With 0 bases removed from V and 4 bases from J, the gap between germline ends came to 18 bases. CDR3 length equals 17 residues. CDR1 and CDR2 from the germline V gene are LGHNA and YSLEER. The CDR3 loop is CASSQDLSPAGVTEAFF. The CDR3 DNA reads TGCGCCAGCAGCCAAGATTTGTCCCCGGCAGGGGTCACTGAAGCTTTCTTT.

The V call is TRBV29-1, the J call TRBJ2-1, with unresolved D. The germline V gene encodes CDR1 SQVTM and CDR2 ANQGSEA. The CDR3 runs 11 residues. Trimming cost V 6 bases and J 4 bases, with 7 bases left between them. The DNA for the CDR3 is TGCAGCGTCCCTACGTACAATGAGCAGTTCTTC. It encodes CSVPTYNEQFF.

CDR3 amino acids: CASSTDRGTEKLFF. Written as DNA, the CDR3 is TGTGCCAGTAGCACGGACAGAGGGACTGAAAAACTGTTTTTT. The J gene is TRBJ1-4, the V gene TRBV19; D perhaps matches TRBD1 (6 bases). With 6 bases removed from V and 7 bases from J, the gap between germline ends came to 15 bases. Per the germline V gene, CDR1 is LNHDA and CDR2 is SQIVND (reference sequence). This CDR3 spans 14 amino acids.

The rearrangement uses TRBV29-1 and TRBJ2-3; tentative D call: TRBD1 (6 bases). The CDR3 consists of 15 residues. Trimming shortened V by 6 bases and J by 2 bases, and 18 bases separated the two germline ends. Germline lookup yields CDR1 SQVTM and CDR2 ANQGSEA. This chain's CDR3 is CSVHRDGALTDTQYF. The CDR3 region has the DNA TGCAGCGTCCACAGGGACGGGGCCCTCACAGATACGCAGTATTTT.

V usage is TRBV11-3 and J usage is TRBJ1-1; D is undetermined. Germline values: CDR1 SGHNT, CDR2 YENEEA. The V gene lost 6 bases and the J gene lost 3 bases, with 11 bases spanning the gap. CDR3 length equals 13 residues. The DNA for the CDR3 is TGTGCCAGCAGTCGACAATACGACACTGAAGCTTTCTTT. It translates to CASSRQYDTEAFF.

This chain joins TRBV4-3 and TRBJ2-1, with 8 bases aligning to TRBD1. The CDR3 is 16 residues long. J gave up 4 bases and V 1 base, and 6 bases lay outside the gene matches. Germline V gene sequence: CDR1 LGHNA, CDR2 YSLEER. The CDR3 DNA is TGCGCCAGCAGCCAAGGGACAGGGATAACATACAATGAGCAGTTCTTC. Residues: CASSQGTGITYNEQFF.

This clone was counted only a few times. This chain joins TRBV7-9 and TRBJ1-6; D gene ambiguous. Germline V gene data show CDR1 as SEHNR and CDR2 as FQNEAQ (reference sequence). Between the trimmed V and J ends, which lost 4 bases and 9 bases, there was a span of 19 bases. The CDR3 runs to 16 residues. CDR3 amino acids: CASSSLRGPLGSPLHF. The CDR3 nucleotides read TGTGCCAGCAGCTCTCTCCGAGGACCACTAGGTTCACCCCTCCACTTT.

This chain uses TRBV30 with TRBJ1-4; TRBD1 agrees at 8 bases. The V gene end was trimmed by 1 base and the J gene end by 7 bases; junction bases not matched to a gene: 11. Per germline, CDR1 GTSNPN and CDR2 SVGIG (reference sequence). The length of the CDR3 is 16 residues. The CDR3 loop reads CAWSGDTGGKGEKLFF. The CDR3 DNA is TGTGCCTGGAGTGGGGATACAGGGGGTAAAGGTGAAAAACTGTTTTTT.

The rearrangement uses TRBV19 and TRBJ1-4; 10 bases map to TRBD1. CDR1 and CDR2 (germline): LNHDA, SQIVND (reference sequence). The V and J ends lost 8 bases and 4 bases, in that order; junction bases with no gene match: 7. CDR3 length: 15 amino acids. CDR3 in amino acids: CASSDRGLDNEKLFF. DNA for the CDR3: TGTGCCAGTTCTGACAGGGGGCTTGATAATGAAAAACTGTTTTTT.

The chain recombines TRBV29-1 with TRBJ1-2; 9 bases line up with TRBD1. Germline lookup yields CDR1 SQVTM and CDR2 ANQGSEA. Trimming took 7 bases from V and 8 from J; bases not matched to a gene: 11. CDR3 size: 13 residues. The CDR3 region is CSARDREDQGYTF. Here the CDR3 DNA reads TGCAGCGCTCGGGACAGGGAAGATCAGGGCTACACCTTC.

This chain connects TRBV12-5 to TRBJ1-1, with TRBD1 as a possible D gene (6 bases). There are 15 residues in the CDR3. The V end was cut by 2 bases, the J end by 2 bases, with 12 bases between. Germline CDR1 LGHNT, CDR2 FRNRAP. CDR3 residues: CASGLWGGPNTEAFF. CDR3 nucleotides: TGTGCTAGTGGTTTGTGGGGGGGGCCCAACACTGAAGCTTTCTTT.

The CDR3 spells CASMLFGTANQPQHF. The DNA for the CDR3 is TGTGCCAGTATGCTATTCGGGACAGCGAATCAGCCCCAGCATTTT. The chain carries TRBV19 and TRBJ1-5; TRBD1 matches 7 bases. V lost 7 bases and J lost 4; bases outside the gene matches: 10. In germline, CDR1 is LNHDA, CDR2 SQIVND (reference sequence). The CDR3 covers 15 residues.

CDR3 nucleotides: TGCGCCAGCTTAACCGGGACAGAAAACACTGAAGCTTTCTTT. This codes for CASLTGTENTEAFF. The chain links TRBV5-1 to TRBJ1-1; 7 nucleotides agree with TRBD1. Looked up from germline, CDR1 is SGHRS and CDR2 is YFSETQ. The CDR3 totals 14 residues. The J segment lost 2 bases and the V segment lost 7 bases, leaving 8 bases of the junction unmatched.

This rearrangement joins TRBV2 to TRBJ1-1; TRBD1 aligns across 7 bases. CDR3 length: 13 residues. Germline V CDR1 and CDR2: SNHLY, FYNNEI. V shed 0 bases and J 11 bases; nucleotides not matched to a gene: 6. The CDR3 coding sequence is TGTGCCAGCAGTGAAGCCCAGACAGGGCGCGCTTTCTTT. Translation: CASSEAQTGRAFF.

J is TRBJ2-5 and V is TRBV6-4, with 15 bases matching TRBD2. After removal of 3 bases from V and 2 bases from J, the junction contained 1 base not matched to a gene. The CDR3 spans 16 residues. The germline V gene has CDR1 MRHNA and CDR2 SNTAGT. The CDR3 region is CASSEGLAGGQETQYF. For the CDR3, the DNA is TGTGCCAGCAGTGAGGGACTAGCGGGAGGACAAGAGACCCAGTACTTC.

The V and J genes are TRBV5-1 and TRBJ2-3, with 10 nucleotides matching TRBD1. There are 15 residues in the CDR3. V was clipped by 5 bases and J by 6 bases; unmatched bases: 9. From germline, CDR1 is SGHRS and CDR2 YFSETQ. This CDR3 is CASSAGTGASDTQYF. The CDR3 DNA is TGCGCCAGCAGTGCCGGGACAGGGGCCTCCGATACGCAGTATTTT.

The chain couples TRBV4-3 to TRBJ1-4; possible D gene TRBD1, 6 bases. V lost 5 bases and J 5 bases, leaving 12 bases between the germline ends. Germline V lookup: CDR1 LGHNA, CDR2 YSLEER. The CDR3 consists of 14 residues. CDR3 sequence (DNA): TGCGCCAGCAGCGCAGGGGCCATAAATGAAAAACTGTTTTTT. Translated: CASSAGAINEKLFF.

This clone appeared a single time. J is TRBJ1-3 and V is TRBV6-1, with 8 bases aligning to TRBD1. The germline gives CDR1 MNHNS, CDR2 SASEGT. The ends lost 6 bases at V and 0 bases at J; junction bases unmatched: 4. There are 15 residues in the CDR3. CDR3: CASRWDRSSGNTIYF. The CDR3 DNA is TGTGCCAGCAGGTGGGACAGGAGCTCTGGAAACACCATATATTTT.

This clone was seen at least ten times. The chain recombines TRBV30 with TRBJ1-1; D not certain. With 3 bases removed from V and 1 base from J, the gap between germline ends came to 9 bases. Per germline, CDR1 GTSNPN and CDR2 SVGIG (reference sequence). The CDR3 length is 13 residues. The CDR3 protein is CAWSLLGNTEAFF. The DNA of the CDR3 is TGTGCCTGGAGCTTACTCGGGAACACTGAAGCTTTCTTT.

V and J are TRBV10-2 and TRBJ1-5; perhaps TRBD1 as D (5 bases). Trimming took off 3 bases at V and 6 bases at J, with 9 bases between the two ends. CDR1 is WSHSY and CDR2 is SAAADI in the germline V gene. The CDR3 spans 13 residues. CDR3 amino acids: CASSDPGAQPQHF. CDR3 in DNA: TGCGCCAGCAGTGACCCTGGGGCTCAGCCCCAGCATTTT.

This clone occurred a few times. The chain has TRBV30 and TRBJ1-5; perhaps TRBD1 as D (5 bases). Per germline, CDR1 GTSNPN and CDR2 SVGIG (reference sequence). The CDR3 is 13 amino acids. Deletions cut 5 bases from V and 7 bases from J, with 15 bases between. The CDR3 DNA sequence: TGTGCCTGGCCCCGGGGGAGGCACCAGCCCCAGCATTTT. As protein: CAWPRGRHQPQHF.